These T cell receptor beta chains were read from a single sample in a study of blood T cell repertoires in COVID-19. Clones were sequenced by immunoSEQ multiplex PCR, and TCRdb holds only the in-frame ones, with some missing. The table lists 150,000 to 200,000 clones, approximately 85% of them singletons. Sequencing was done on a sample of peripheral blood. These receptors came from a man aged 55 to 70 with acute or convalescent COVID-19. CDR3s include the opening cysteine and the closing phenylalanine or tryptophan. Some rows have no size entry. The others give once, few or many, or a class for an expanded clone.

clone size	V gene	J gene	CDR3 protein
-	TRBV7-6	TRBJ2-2	CASSLSLGLANTGELFF
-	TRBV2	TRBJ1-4	CASNPAATNEKLFF
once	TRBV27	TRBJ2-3	CASSFGGGGTGVRDTQYF
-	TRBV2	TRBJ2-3	CASSYQAGTGADTQYF
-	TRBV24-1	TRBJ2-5	CATSDFRKRGAGQETQYF
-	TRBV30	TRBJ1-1	CAWSSTNRILNTEAFF
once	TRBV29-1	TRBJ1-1	CSVVVQQTEAFF
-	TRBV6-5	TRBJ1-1	CASRRRDRGTEAFF
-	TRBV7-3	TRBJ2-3	CASKISGSATDTQYF
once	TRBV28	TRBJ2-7	CASSLRGLAAYEQYF
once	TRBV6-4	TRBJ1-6	CASSRQGNNSPLHF
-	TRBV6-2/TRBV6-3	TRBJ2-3	CASSPGGQPTDTQYF
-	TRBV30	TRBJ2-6	CAWLLAGAGANVLTF
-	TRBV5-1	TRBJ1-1	CASSTGQVSTEAFF
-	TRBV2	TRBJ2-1	CASRAGLAGNDEQFF
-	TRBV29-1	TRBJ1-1	CSARQGNTEAFF
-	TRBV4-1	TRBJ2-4	CASSHPGTAKNIQYF
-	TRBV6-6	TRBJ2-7	CASSYSKSGRDEQYF
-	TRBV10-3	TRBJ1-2	CAISESNRGNGYTF
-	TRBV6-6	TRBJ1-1	CASRSGDSTEAFF
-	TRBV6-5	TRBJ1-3	CASNKTGRGNTIYF
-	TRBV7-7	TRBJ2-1	CASSSGPSGRESSYNEQFF
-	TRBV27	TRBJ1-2	CASSLSNTNYGYTF
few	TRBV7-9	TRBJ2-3	CASSPQGNTQYF
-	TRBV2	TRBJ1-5	CASSEVGQMNQPQHF